One sample yielded the 27 T cell receptor beta chains listed below, sequenced in a study of early T cells in non-severe SARS-CoV-2 infection. TCRdb recomputed calls from the 5' RACE reads with MiXCR, one row per CDR3 protein. The sample has over 60,000 distinct CDR3 sequences, around 11% seen once. The material was whole blood, obtained at baseline. The receptors shown here come from an adult who was a healthcare worker with PCR-confirmed SARS-CoV-2 infection or an uninfected control (not recorded which).

The V call is TRBV11-2, the J call TRBJ1-5, with D possibly TRBD1 on 6 matching bases. CDR1 is SGHAT, CDR2 FQNNGV, per germline. The CDR3 totals 15 residues. Trimming left V 1 base short and J 7 bases short, with 14 bases between. DNA of the CDR3: TGTGCCAGCAGCTTAGGAGACAGGCCGGGCCAGCCCCAGCATTTT. This translates into CASSLGDRPGQPQHF.

The CDR3 nucleotides read TGTGCCAGCAGCGTCACCGGCGAGCAGTACTTC. It yields the protein CASSVTGEQYF. The chain recombines TRBV7-9 with TRBJ2-7, with D unresolved. This CDR3 contains 11 residues. V was pared by 5 bases and J by 6 bases, with 8 bases between. Germline V gene sequence: CDR1 SEHNR, CDR2 FQNEAQ (reference sequence).

J is TRBJ1-4 and V is TRBV5-4; D unresolved. In germline, CDR1 is SGHNT, CDR2 YYREEE (reference sequence). The V end lost 4 bases, the J end lost 2 bases, and 12 bases lay between the germline ends. CDR3 length: 15 residues. The CDR3 is CASSEKSRTNEKLFF. In nucleotides, the CDR3 is TGTGCCAGCAGCGAGAAGAGCCGTACTAATGAAAAACTGTTTTTT.

The V call is TRBV11-2, the J call TRBJ2-7, with TRBD1 matching over 7 bases. Germline V gene data show CDR1 as SGHAT and CDR2 as FQNNGV. The J segment lost 3 bases and the V segment lost 5 bases, leaving 7 bases of the junction unmatched. CDR3 size: 14 residues. Written as DNA, the CDR3 is TGTGCCAGCAGCCTCCCGGGACAGCTCTACGAGCAGTACTTC. This encodes CASSLPGQLYEQYF. The full variable domain, with the rest looked up from reference TRBV11-2 and TRBJ2-7, is EAGVAQSPRYKIIEKRQSVAFWCNPISGHATLYWYQQILGQGPKLLIQFQNNGVVDDSQLPKDRFSAERLKGVDSTLKIQPAKLEDSAVYLCASSLPGQLYEQYFGPGTRLTVT.

This clonotype has at least ten counts. This sequence joins TRBV18 and TRBJ2-7; no firm D call. The CDR3 extends over 14 amino acids. V shed 0 bases and J shed 5 bases, with 11 bases lying between them. CDR1 and CDR2 (germline): KGHSH, LQKENI. The CDR3 bases are TGTGCCAGCTCACCACCTTCCTCCTCTGACGAGCAGTACTTC. This translates into CASSPPSSSDEQYF.

The chain links TRBV7-9 to TRBJ2-7; TRBD1 matches 9 bases. Germline V gene lookup returns CDR1 SEHNR and CDR2 FQNEAQ (reference sequence). This CDR3 spans 13 amino acids. The ends lost 5 bases at V and 2 bases at J; junction bases unmatched: 1. CDR3 in amino acids: CASSNRGPYEQYF. The CDR3, as DNA: TGTGCCAGCAGCAACAGGGGGCCCTACGAGCAGTACTTC.

This clonotype was counted ten times or more. This chain connects TRBV30 to TRBJ2-5; D unclear. Germline V gene lookup returns CDR1 GTSNPN and CDR2 SVGIG (reference sequence). V was pared by 1 base and J by 5 bases, with 2 bases between. The CDR3 is 10 residues long. This chain's CDR3 is CAWSGETQYF. In nucleotides, the CDR3 is TGTGCCTGGAGTGGGGAGACCCAGTACTTC.

This chain uses TRBV7-2 with TRBJ2-7; perhaps TRBD2 as D (6 bases). V lost 0 bases to trimming and J lost 6 bases, with 9 bases between them. The CDR3 has 13 residues. Germline lookup yields CDR1 SGHTA and CDR2 FQGNSA. CDR3: CASSLAGGREQYF. Here the CDR3 DNA reads TGTGCCAGCAGCTTAGCCGGGGGACGCGAGCAGTACTTC. Full variable domain (remainder filled in from reference TRBV7-2 and TRBJ2-7): GAGVSQSPSNKVTEKGKDVELRCDPISGHTALYWYRQSLGQGLEFLIYFQGNSAPDKSGLPSDRFSAERTGGSVSTLTIQRTQQEDSAVYLCASSLAGGREQYFGPGTRLTVT.

This clonotype was observed many times. V usage is TRBV7-2 and J usage is TRBJ1-2; D may be TRBD1 (6 bases). The germline V gene has CDR1 SGHTA and CDR2 FQGNSA. The length of the CDR3 is 15 residues. V shed 2 bases and J shed 4 bases, with 14 bases lying between them. The CDR3 here is CASSLKGDALYGYTF. The CDR3 DNA reads as TGTGCCAGCAGCTTAAAGGGGGACGCCCTCTATGGCTACACCTTC.

The table lists this clonotype with a few counts. This chain uses TRBV30 with TRBJ2-1; D ambiguous. Germline V CDR1 and CDR2: GTSNPN, SVGIG (reference sequence). Trimming shortened V by 1 base and J by 4 bases, and 14 bases separated the two germline ends. The CDR3 spans 15 residues. The CDR3, as DNA: TGTGCCTGGAGTGATCTAGTATCCCTTTACAATGAGCAGTTCTTC. Protein sequence: CAWSDLVSLYNEQFF. Complete variable domain (other parts from reference TRBV30 and TRBJ2-1): SQTIHQWPATLVQPVGSPLSLECTVEGTSNPNLYWYRQAAGRGLQLLFYSVGIGQISSEVPQNLSASRPQDRQFILSSKKLLLSDSGFYLCAWSDLVSLYNEQFFGPGTRLTVL.

This clonotype was detected only a few times. J is TRBJ2-2 and V is TRBV19, with TRBD1 matching 7 bases. The CDR3 is 16 residues long. Looked up from germline, CDR1 is LNHDA and CDR2 is SQIVND (reference sequence). V was pared by 5 bases and J by 0 bases, with 6 bases of the junction left unmatched. In DNA form, the CDR3 reads TGTGCCAGTAGTCGTACAGGGGCCCCGAACACCGGGGAGCTGTTTTTT. This sequence encodes CASSRTGAPNTGELFF.

The sample holds many counts of this clonotype. V is TRBV9 and J is TRBJ2-3, with 8 bases fitting TRBD2. This CDR3 is built from 15 residues. The germline V gene encodes CDR1 SGDLS and CDR2 YYNGEE. Trimming took 4 bases from V and 2 from J; bases not matched to a gene: 6. The CDR3 DNA sequence: TGTGCCAGCAGCAGCGGGGGTACTCCCACAGATACGCAGTATTTT. This translates into CASSSGGTPTDTQYF.

The chain is built from TRBV4-3 and TRBJ2-7; D is perhaps TRBD2 (6 bases). The CDR3 covers 17 residues. Germline-derived CDR1 and CDR2 are LGHNA and YSLEER. V dropped 0 bases and J dropped 3 bases, with 18 bases sitting between them. CDR3 in amino acids: CASSQEVAGREFYEQYF. DNA of the CDR3: TGCGCCAGCAGCCAAGAGGTTGCGGGGCGAGAATTCTACGAGCAGTACTTC.

This clonotype showed up just a few times. The chain recombines TRBV24-1 with TRBJ2-1, with no clear D. From germline, CDR1 is KGHDR and CDR2 SFDVKD. The V and J ends lost 0 bases and 10 bases respectively, with 9 bases between them. This CDR3 is built from 13 residues. The CDR3 DNA reads as TGTGCCACCAGTGATTTGCTGCATCCCGAGCAGTTCTTC. The encoded protein is CATSDLLHPEQFF.

The chain carries TRBV4-2 and TRBJ2-7, with D perhaps matching TRBD2 (6 bases). CDR3 length: 16 amino acids. Germline lookup yields CDR1 LGHNA and CDR2 YNFKEQ. Trimming took 0 bases from V and 0 from J, leaving 12 bases between them. The chain's CDR3 is CASSQDPGTPSYEQYF. The CDR3 DNA sequence: TGTGCCAGCAGCCAAGACCCCGGGACTCCCTCCTACGAGCAGTACTTC.

This clonotype was found a few times. The chain employs TRBV27 and TRBJ1-4; D possibly corresponds to TRBD1 (6 bases). Germline V gene data show CDR1 as MNHEY and CDR2 as SMNVEV (reference sequence). The V and J ends lost 7 bases and 3 bases respectively, with 12 bases between them. The CDR3 spans 14 residues. In DNA form, the CDR3 reads TGTGCCAGCAAGGGGGTGGATGCTAATGAAAAACTGTTTTTT. This encodes CASKGVDANEKLFF. Using reference TRBV27 and TRBJ1-4 for the parts outside the CDR3, the full variable domain is EAQVTQNPRYLITVTGKKLTVTCSQNMNHEYMSWYRQDPGLGLRQIYYSMNVEVTDKGDVPEGYKVSRKEKRNFPLILESPSPNQTSLYFCASKGVDANEKLFFGSGTQLSVL.

This clonotype came up many times. V is TRBV3-1 and J is TRBJ1-6; D is ambiguous. V was clipped by 1 base and J by 9 bases, with 10 bases between them. The CDR3 length is 14 residues. Germline CDR1 is LGHDT and CDR2 is YNNKEL (reference sequence). CDR3 protein: CASSQVLFRSPLHF. CDR3 in DNA: TGTGCCAGCAGCCAAGTCCTTTTCCGTTCACCCCTCCACTTT.

This clonotype has only a few counts. The V and J genes are TRBV20-1 and TRBJ2-3; D may be TRBD2 (7 bases). The CDR3 runs 16 residues. CDR1 is DFQATT, CDR2 SNEGSKA, per germline (reference sequence). V was trimmed by 5 bases and J by 4 bases, leaving 22 bases between them. The CDR3 protein is CSADETGRGASDTQYF. The CDR3 DNA follows: TGCAGTGCTGACGAGACGGGTCGGGGGGCCTCAGATACGCAGTATTTT.

The chain combines TRBV10-3 with TRBJ1-5; 7 bases are shared with TRBD1. Germline V lookup: CDR1 ENHRY, CDR2 SYGVKD. V was clipped by 3 bases and J by 3 bases; unmatched bases: 5. The CDR3 contains 15 residues. CDR3 DNA: TGTGCCATCAGTGATAGGGGACAGTCCAATCAGCCCCAGCATTTT. This translates into CAISDRGQSNQPQHF.

This chain uses TRBV10-2 with TRBJ1-2; 8 bases match TRBD1. Germline V CDR1 and CDR2: WSHSY, SAAADI. The CDR3 runs to 15 residues. After removal of 8 bases from V and 8 bases from J, the junction contained 16 bases not matched to a gene. The CDR3 DNA follows: TGCGCCAGCGGACAGGGTTCTTTCGAGTCTGCGGGCTACACCTTC. Translated, it gives CASGQGSFESAGYTF.

This clonotype was observed a handful of times. The J gene is TRBJ2-3, the V gene TRBV7-8, with a possible D match to TRBD1 (5 bases). Trimming removed 5 bases at V and 3 bases at J, with 9 bases between. Germline assignment: CDR1 SGHVS and CDR2 FQNEAQ. CDR3 length equals 13 residues. The CDR3 region is CASSPDITDTQYF. The CDR3 nucleotides read TGTGCCAGCAGCCCGGACATAACAGATACGCAGTATTTT.

V and J are TRBV30 and TRBJ1-1; D unresolved. The germline CDR1 and CDR2 sequences are GTSNPN and SVGIG (reference sequence). The length of the CDR3 is 11 residues. V shed 2 bases and J shed 7 bases, with 8 bases lying between them. The CDR3 spells CAWSYSYEAFF. Here the CDR3 DNA reads TGTGCCTGGAGTTATAGCTATGAAGCTTTCTTT.

The chain carries TRBV6-6 and TRBJ1-2, with a weak D call TRBD1 (5 bases). V lost 7 bases and J lost 2, with 8 bases in between. Germline CDR1 MNHNY, CDR2 SVGAGI (reference sequence). The length of the CDR3 is 12 residues. In DNA, the CDR3 is TGTGCCAGCACAGACAGAAACTATGGCTACACCTTC. This gives the protein CASTDRNYGYTF.

This clonotype came up many times. Here the CDR3 DNA reads TGTGCCAGCAGTCCCGGGGGGACAGGGGCTTCACCCCTCCACTTT. The encoded protein is CASSPGGTGASPLHF. This chain connects TRBV12-3 or TRBV12-4 to TRBJ1-6; 10 bases match TRBD1. CDR3 size: 15 residues. Losses at the gene ends were 5 bases for V and 9 bases for J; bases not matched to a gene: 7.

This chain uses TRBV18 with TRBJ1-2; 9 bases fit TRBD1. CDR1 is KGHSH and CDR2 is LQKENI in the germline V gene. Unmatched junction bases numbered 5, after V lost 2 bases and J lost 4 bases. The CDR3 is 15 residues long. Written as DNA, the CDR3 is TGTGCCAGCTCACCAGGGCGGGACAGGGTCTATGGCTACACCTTC. This sequence encodes CASSPGRDRVYGYTF. Full variable domain (missing parts from reference TRBV18 and TRBJ1-2): NAGVMQNPRHLVRRRGQEARLRCSPMKGHSHVYWYRQLPEEGLKFMVYLQKENIIDESGMPKERFSAEFPKEGPSILRIQQVVRGDSAAYFCASSPGRDRVYGYTFGSGTRLTVV.

In this sample, this clonotype turned up a few times. V gene TRBV6-6 combines with J gene TRBJ1-6, with 9 nucleotides matching TRBD1. Germline assignment: CDR1 MNHNY and CDR2 SVGAGI (reference sequence). The CDR3 has 13 amino acids. V was clipped by 5 bases and J by 7 bases; unmatched bases: 0. CDR3 DNA: TGTGCCAGCAGTGACAGGGGGAATTCACCCCTCCACTTT. Translating gives CASSDRGNSPLHF.

This clonotype was recorded many times. This chain connects TRBV20-1 to TRBJ2-3; TRBD1 aligns across 8 bases. The CDR3 has 14 amino acids. J was trimmed by 1 base and V by 3 bases; bases with no gene match: 3. From germline, CDR1 is DFQATT and CDR2 SNEGSKA (reference sequence). The CDR3 DNA reads TGCAGTGCTAGTCAGGGGGCCGGCACAGATACGCAGTATTTT. Translating gives CSASQGAGTDTQYF.